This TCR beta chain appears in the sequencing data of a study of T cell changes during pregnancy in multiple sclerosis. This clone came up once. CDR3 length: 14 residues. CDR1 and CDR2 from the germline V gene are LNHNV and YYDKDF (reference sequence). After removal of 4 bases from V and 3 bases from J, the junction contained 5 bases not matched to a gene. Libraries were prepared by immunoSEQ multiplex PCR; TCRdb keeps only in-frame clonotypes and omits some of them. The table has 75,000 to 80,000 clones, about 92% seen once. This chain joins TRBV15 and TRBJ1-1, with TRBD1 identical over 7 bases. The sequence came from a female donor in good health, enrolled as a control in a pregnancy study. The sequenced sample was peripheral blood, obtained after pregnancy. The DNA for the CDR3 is TGTGCCACCAGCACTTCACAGGGGTACACTGAAGCTTTCTTT. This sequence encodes CATSTSQGYTEAFF.